This T cell receptor beta chain was found in a study of CD8 T cells in Susac syndrome (dated by TCRdb to about 2019). Turning to the overall study: Of the Susac syndrome patients who were sequenced, 5 or 6 had clinically active disease and roughly 8 were in clinical remission. Whether CD8+ T cell activation and differentiation in Susac syndrome was antigen driven was tested using repertoire sequencing. At blood withdrawal, Susac syndrome patients were therapy-naive, treated with corticosteroids (with IVIg additionally given to some), or treated with IVIg alone.

General study outcomes and caveats: The CD4+ T cell repertoire of patients with Susac syndrome showed no detectable clonal expansion. The TCR sequencing and HLA analysis was acknowledged to have included a relatively small number of individuals.

The germline V gene specifies SGHRS as CDR1 and YFSETQ as CDR2. V is cut by 0 bases and J by 4 bases, and the space between the germline ends is 15 bases. CDR3 length: 16 amino acids, cysteine to phenylalanine. The read is trimmed to its CDR3 DNA, 48 bases read in frame from base 1. RNA was extracted with the RNeasy kit and roughly 0.5 to 1 ug was reverse transcribed using random hexamers. The immunoSEQ multiplex PCR assay, which covers 54 Vbeta and 13 Jbeta segments, was used to amplify TCR beta CDR3 regions. To correct PCR amplification bias, a synthetic template baseline was used for both primer optimization and computational correction. Per the authors' processing: Reads were annotated to V, D and J genes according to IMGT and were analyzed with immunoSEQ Analyzer, with only productive sequences retained. To calculate clonality, Shannon entropy was normalized by log2 of the number of productive unique sequences and then subtracted from one. Public and private clones were assessed among the 100 most prevalent clones of each patient and control. Clones were defined as Susac-specific if absent from the healthy and MS cohorts, from over a thousand published viral clones and from other ImmuneACCESS disease sequences. In-frame beta chains were kept once TCRdb had trimmed the public reads at Q25 with fastp and called clones with MiXCR. Records with the same CDR3 protein are collapsed into one entry carrying the most frequent genes and DNA. The V and J calls were determined by TCRdb, not by the authors. The sample yields around 200,000 distinct CDR3 sequences; about 94% were counted once. The ten biggest clones cover 0.075% to 0.1% of the sample.

As for this clonotype: Its antigen remains undetermined. Base qualities were left out, and no much larger clone turns up one base away.

Peripheral blood CD8+ and CD4+ T cells from healthy donors, Susac syndrome patients and multiple sclerosis patients were profiled using high-throughput TCR beta sequencing. The Susac syndrome patients fulfilled recently defined diagnostic criteria for either definite or probable disease. Bulk CD8+ and CD4+ T cells were purified by magnetic negative isolation, whereas CD8+ TEMRA cells were enriched by FACS. Blood was drawn into EDTA tubes, processed within 24 hours, and PBMCs were isolated by density gradient centrifugation. PBMCs destined for TCR sequencing were cryopreserved in liquid nitrogen and later thawed in a 37 °C water bath. The sorted or isolated CD4+, CD8+ and CD8+ TEMRA cells had a purity of 90% or higher.

Sample: CD4+ T cells from PBMCs. In this chain, TRBV5-1 is recombined with TRBJ2-3, with the D call perhaps TRBD1 or TRBD2, as 5 bases match in each case. This receptor was obtained from a human donor with Susac syndrome. The DNA sequence is given as TGCGCCAGCAGCTTGGCCGCCAGCCGAGGGGCAGATACGCAGTATTTT. Its amino acids are CASSLAASRGADTQYF.